The entry that follows covers one T cell receptor beta chain sequence. The CDR3 has 12 amino acids. V trimming: 8 bases; J trimming: 3 bases; junction bases outside the gene matches: 1. Germline CDR1 is MNHEY and CDR2 is SMNVEV (reference sequence). The assay was immunoSEQ multiplex PCR, and TCRdb's table has in-frame clones only and misses some. This sample has 130,000 to 150,000 clones, with 85% to 90% found just once. This sample stems from a study of T cell responses to AZD1222 COVID-19 vaccine. The material was peripheral blood, obtained on day 0 of AZD1222 vaccination. This sequence was found in an adult in good health. The chain couples TRBV27 to TRBJ2-7; the match to TRBD2 covers 10 bases. The CDR3 bases are TGTGCCAGCCGGACTAGCGGCTACGAGCAGTACTTC. Translated: CASRTSGYEQYF.